This is a list of T cell receptor beta chains from one sample in a study of cytomegalovirus exposure and HLA in healthy donors. Produced via immunoSEQ multiplex PCR; TCRdb's table is partial and in-frame only. The sample has 150,000 to 200,000 clones, approximately 80% seen once. Sequenced material: PBMCs. The receptors stem from a woman in her 30s in good health and CMV-seronegative. The CDR3 runs from the conserved cysteine through the conserved F or W. Size values are once, few and many counts, or a class for expanded clones, and some rows have none.

clone size	V gene	CDR3 protein
NA	TRBV4-2	CASSQDDLRTDTQYF
NA	TRBV5-4	CASSPGGGRGSYEQYF
NA	TRBV4-1	CASSQTSGQGYEQYF
few	TRBV18	CASSPRGGRSNQPQHF
few	TRBV10-1	CASSIQGFSYNSPLHF
NA	TRBV27	CASSYSGTGNYEQYF
NA	TRBV9	CASSVVGLATYNEQFF
NA	TRBV4-2	CASSQADRVNTEAFF
once	TRBV5-1	CASSLGDRGNSPLHF
NA	TRBV27	CASSFRRVRASTDTQYF
few	TRBV27	CASSLGSGSYLFTLHF
few	TRBV13	CASSLGQRGGTEAFF
NA	TRBV14	CASRETGGDGYTF
few	TRBV10-1	CASSPSDRGDGETQYF
NA	TRBV5-6	CASSPRTGVGNEQFF
few	TRBV5-6	CASSFDEGPTPLHF